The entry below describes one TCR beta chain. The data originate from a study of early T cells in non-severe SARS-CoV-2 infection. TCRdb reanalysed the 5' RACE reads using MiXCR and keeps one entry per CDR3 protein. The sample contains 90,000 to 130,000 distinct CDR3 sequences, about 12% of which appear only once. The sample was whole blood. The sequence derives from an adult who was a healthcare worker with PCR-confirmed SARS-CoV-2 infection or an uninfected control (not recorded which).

CDR3 sequence: CASSPPDFSSGNTIYF. CDR3 bases: TGTGCCAGCAGTCCCCCGGACTTCAGCTCTGGAAACACCATATATTTT. The rearrangement uses TRBV12-3 or TRBV12-4 and TRBJ1-3; D gene unclear. The CDR3 consists of 16 residues. Deletions cut 5 bases from V and 0 bases from J, with 14 bases between.